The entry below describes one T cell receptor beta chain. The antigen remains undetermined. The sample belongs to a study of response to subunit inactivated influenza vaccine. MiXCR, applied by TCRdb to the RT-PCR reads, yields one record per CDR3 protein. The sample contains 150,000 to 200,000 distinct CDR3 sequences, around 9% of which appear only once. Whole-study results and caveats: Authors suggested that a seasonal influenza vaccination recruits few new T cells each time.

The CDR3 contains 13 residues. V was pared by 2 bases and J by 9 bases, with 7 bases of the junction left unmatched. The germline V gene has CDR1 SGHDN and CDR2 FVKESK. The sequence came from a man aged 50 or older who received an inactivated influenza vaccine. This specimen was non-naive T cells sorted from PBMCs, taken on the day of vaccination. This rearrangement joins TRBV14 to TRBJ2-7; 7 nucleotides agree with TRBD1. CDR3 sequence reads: CASSQTTGQVQYF. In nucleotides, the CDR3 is TGTGCCAGCAGCCAAACGACTGGACAGGTGCAGTACTTC.